The 30 T cell receptor beta chains given below trace back to one sample, sequenced in a study of shared clonotypes between healthy human individuals. Using immunoSEQ multiplex PCR, the repertoire was profiled, and TCRdb retains in-frame clones only, with some absent. Of about 600,000 clones listed, about 97% were seen once; the top ten hold 0.055% to 0.07%. The sequenced sample consisted of naive CD4+ T cells sorted from blood. Subset defined: CD45RA+ positively selected. The receptors stem from a woman in her twenties or thirties in good health.

The V call is TRBV5-1, the J call TRBJ2-3; 12 bases fit TRBD1. CDR1 is SGHRS and CDR2 is YFSETQ in the germline V gene. J gave up 0 bases and V 5 bases, and 13 bases lay outside the gene matches. This CDR3 is 19 amino acids long. The CDR3 region is CASSRPGQGAFYSTDTQYF. DNA of the CDR3: TGCGCCAGCAGTCGGCCGGGACAGGGGGCCTTCTATAGCACAGATACGCAGTATTTT. Combining the CDR3 with reference TRBV5-1 and TRBJ2-3 gives the whole variable domain KAGVTQTPRYLIKTRGQQVTLSCSPISGHRSVSWYQQTPGQGLQFLFEYFSETQRNKGNFPGRFSGRQFSNSRSEMNVSTLELGDSALYLCASSRPGQGAFYSTDTQYFGPGTRLTVL.

The chain couples TRBV19 to TRBJ1-2; possible D gene TRBD1, 6 bases. CDR1 LNHDA and CDR2 SQIVND come from the germline V gene (reference sequence). V was shortened by 4 bases and J by 8 bases, with 20 bases between the two germline ends. This CDR3 is built from 15 residues. CDR3 in amino acids: CASSNDRRGLKGYTF. DNA of the CDR3: TGTGCCAGTAGTAACGACAGGCGAGGACTGAAGGGCTACACCTTC.

The chain links TRBV9 to TRBJ1-4; TRBD1 matches 9 bases. The CDR3 sequence is 14 residues long. Germline CDR1 is SGDLS and CDR2 is YYNGEE. The J segment lost 7 bases and the V segment lost 4 bases, leaving 5 bases of the junction unmatched. CDR3 in DNA: TGTGCCAGCAGCTCAGGACAGGGGCGTGAAAAACTGTTTTTT. Its translation: CASSSGQGREKLFF.

The chain joins TRBV11-3 to TRBJ2-5, with 7 bases fitting TRBD1. The J call may be mistaken, given a closer DNA end match to TRBJ2-7. From germline, CDR1 is SGHNT and CDR2 YENEEA. The CDR3 has 13 residues. CDR3 loop: CASSWEQGYEQYF. The CDR3 DNA follows: TGTGCCAGCAGCTGGGAACAGGGGTACGAGCAGTACTTC.

A note on this clone: At the DNA level, this CDR3 is encoded by other sequences in the same sample as well. CDR3 coding DNA: TGTGCCAGCTCACCAACGGGGGCTGGGGCCAACGTCCTGACTTTC. The encoded protein is CASSPTGAGANVLTF. The chain joins TRBV18 to TRBJ2-6; weak D call: TRBD2 (6 bases). The germline CDR1 and CDR2 sequences are KGHSH and LQKENI. The CDR3 is 15 amino acids. The V gene lost 2 bases and the J gene lost 2 bases, with 7 bases spanning the gap.

Of note for this clone: Other DNA sequences within the sample encode an identical CDR3. CDR3 bases: TGTGCCAGCTCACCAGCTCTGAACACTGAAGCTTTCTTT. This gives the protein CASSPALNTEAFF. The V and J genes are TRBV18 and TRBJ1-1; D uncertain. CDR1 KGHSH and CDR2 LQKENI come from the germline V gene. V shed 2 bases and J shed 0 bases, with 4 bases lying between them. CDR3 length equals 13 residues.

As for this clone: The same CDR3 arises from other DNA sequences in this sample as well. This chain connects TRBV28 to TRBJ2-7, with TRBD1 matching 11 bases. V shed 1 base and J 3 bases; nucleotides not matched to a gene: 2. Per the germline V gene, CDR1 is MDHEN and CDR2 is SYDVKM. CDR3 length: 15 residues. CDR3: CASSLYGTGGYEQYF. CDR3 nucleotides: TGTGCCAGCAGTTTATACGGGACAGGGGGCTACGAGCAGTACTTC.

J is TRBJ2-7 and V is TRBV19, with 9 bases lining up with TRBD1. CDR3 length: 13 amino acids. V shed 5 bases and J 7 bases; nucleotides not matched to a gene: 6. Germline CDR1 and CDR2: LNHDA and SQIVND (reference sequence). The DNA for the CDR3 is TGTGCCAGTAGTCGGACAGGGGTTGCGGAGCAGTACTTC. Translated: CASSRTGVAEQYF.

The V gene is TRBV14, the J gene TRBJ1-5, with D possibly TRBD1 on 6 matching bases. Germline lookup yields CDR1 SGHDN and CDR2 FVKESK. There are 14 residues in the CDR3. V was shortened by 5 bases and J by 0 bases, with 8 bases between the two germline ends. CDR3 amino acids: CASSRTVSNQPQHF. CDR3 sequence (DNA): TGTGCCAGCAGCAGGACAGTTAGCAATCAGCCCCAGCATTTT.

The gene calls are TRBV4-1 and TRBJ1-2, with 8 positions matching TRBD1. V gave up 8 bases and J gave up 6 bases; unmatched junction bases: 23. Germline CDR1 MGHRA, CDR2 YSYEKL. This CDR3 spans 18 amino acids. The CDR3: CASAIGGQGLFFADGYTF. In DNA form, the CDR3 reads TGCGCCAGCGCGATTGGCGGACAGGGACTTTTCTTTGCCGATGGCTACACCTTC.

This clone was picked up one time. The rearrangement links TRBV2 to TRBJ2-5; possibly TRBD2 for D (6 bases). CDR3 length equals 13 residues. V was clipped by 5 bases and J by 3 bases, with 10 bases between them. The germline V gene has CDR1 SNHLY and CDR2 FYNNEI. The CDR3 loop reads CASSREAEETQYF. In nucleotides, the CDR3 is TGTGCCAGCAGTAGGGAGGCCGAAGAGACCCAGTACTTC.

The rearrangement uses TRBV11-2 and TRBJ2-7, with TRBD1 matching 9 bases. The CDR3 consists of 17 residues. V lost 4 bases and J lost 3; bases outside the gene matches: 13. From germline, CDR1 is SGHAT and CDR2 FQNNGV. CDR3 DNA sequence: TGTGCCAGCAGCTCCAACCGCGGGACAGGGACCAACTACGAGCAGTACTTC. Translated: CASSSNRGTGTNYEQYF.

The chain has TRBV4-2 and TRBJ1-6, with D perhaps TRBD1 (5 bases). This CDR3 spans 14 amino acids. Germline CDR1 and CDR2: LGHNA and YNFKEQ. Between the trimmed V and J ends, which lost 1 base and 10 bases, there was a span of 11 bases. CDR3 nucleotide sequence: TGTGCCAGCAGCCAAGGCCGGGGGGGGTCACCCCTCCACTTT. Translation gives CASSQGRGGSPLHF.

The chain employs TRBV19 and TRBJ2-1; 16 bases are shared with TRBD2. This CDR3 has 18 amino acids. The V gene end was trimmed by 3 bases and the J gene end by 3 bases; junction bases not matched to a gene: 5. Germline CDR1 and CDR2: LNHDA and SQIVND (reference sequence). CDR3 sequence (DNA): TGTGCCAGTAGTATGTCGGGACTAGCGGGAGGGGGCTACAATGAGCAGTTCTTC. Its protein is CASSMSGLAGGGYNEQFF.

A single count supports this clone. The chain recombines TRBV14 with TRBJ2-7; 7 positions match TRBD1. Looked up from germline, CDR1 is SGHDN and CDR2 is FVKESK. This CDR3 is 15 amino acids long. V lost 4 bases and J lost 2; bases outside the gene matches: 8. Here the CDR3 reads CASSPLTGNPYEQYF. CDR3 bases: TGTGCCAGCAGCCCACTGACAGGGAATCCCTACGAGCAGTACTTC.

The chain employs TRBV10-3 and TRBJ2-3; TRBD1 might be the D (5 bases). Germline CDR1 ENHRY, CDR2 SYGVKD. V lost 4 bases and J lost 1, with 9 bases in between. CDR3 length: 14 residues. The CDR3 is CAISGSQGTDTQYF. The DNA of the CDR3 is TGTGCCATCAGTGGGTCACAGGGCACAGATACGCAGTATTTT.

The chain is built from TRBV28 and TRBJ2-1, with D tentatively TRBD2 (5 bases). With 3 bases removed from V and 4 bases from J, the gap between germline ends came to 13 bases. The germline V gene has CDR1 MDHEN and CDR2 SYDVKM. The CDR3 totals 15 residues. CDR3 nucleotides: TGTGCCAGCAGTTTGCCCAGGTCGGGGTACAATGAGCAGTTCTTC. It is translated as CASSLPRSGYNEQFF.

The V call is TRBV27, the J call TRBJ2-7, with 7 nucleotides matching TRBD1. V was pared by 5 bases and J by 6 bases, with 10 bases of the junction left unmatched. Germline CDR1 and CDR2: MNHEY and SMNVEV (reference sequence). CDR3 length: 14 residues. CDR3 residues: CASSPRTGLSEQYF. The CDR3 DNA reads TGTGCCAGCAGTCCCCGGACAGGCTTAAGCGAGCAGTACTTC.

The chain employs TRBV29-1 and TRBJ1-3; 10 nucleotides align to TRBD1. Germline V gene data show CDR1 as SQVTM and CDR2 as ANQGSEA. The junction had 6 bases not matched to a gene; V was cut back by 4 bases and J by 3 bases. The CDR3 runs 15 residues. The CDR3 reads CSVVAGQGNGNTIYF. The CDR3, as DNA: TGCAGCGTTGTAGCGGGACAGGGGAATGGAAACACCATATATTTT.

The V and J genes are TRBV10-2 and TRBJ1-4; possibly TRBD1 for D (6 bases). Per germline, CDR1 WSHSY and CDR2 SAAADI. The V end lost 10 bases, the J end lost 7 bases, and 16 bases lay between the germline ends. This CDR3 spans 13 amino acids. CDR3: CATTRTDREKLFF. The CDR3, as DNA: TGCGCCACTACCAGGACAGACCGTGAAAAACTGTTTTTT.

The V call is TRBV11-2, the J call TRBJ2-1; 13 bases map to TRBD2. J gave up 6 bases and V 9 bases, and 11 bases lay outside the gene matches. CDR3 length: 16 residues. The germline gives CDR1 SGHAT, CDR2 FQNNGV. CDR3 amino acids: CASRGPTSGRFNEQFF. The CDR3 DNA sequence: TGTGCCAGTCGGGGCCCGACTAGCGGGAGGTTCAATGAGCAGTTCTTC.

This rearrangement joins TRBV5-1 to TRBJ2-1, with 11 positions matching TRBD2. Germline trimming cut 6 bases from V and 6 bases from J; bases unmatched to any gene: 17. The germline CDR1 and CDR2 sequences are SGHRS and YFSETQ. The CDR3 extends over 18 amino acids. The CDR3 spells CASTQGTSGRSRGNEQFF. As DNA, the CDR3 is TGCGCCAGCACCCAAGGAACTAGCGGGAGAAGCCGCGGCAATGAGCAGTTCTTC.

V is TRBV29-1 and J is TRBJ2-1; weak D call: TRBD2 (6 bases). V dropped 8 bases and J dropped 6 bases, with 20 bases sitting between them. The germline CDR1 and CDR2 sequences are SQVTM and ANQGSEA. This CDR3 is built from 14 residues. The CDR3 region is CSSRAPQRANEQFF. In DNA form, the CDR3 reads TGCAGCTCGCGGGCCCCCCAGCGGGCCAATGAGCAGTTCTTC.

The chain uses TRBV2 and TRBJ2-5; 7 bases map to TRBD1. The last part of the DNA fits TRBJ2-7 better; the J call may be wrong. CDR1 and CDR2 (germline): SNHLY, FYNNEI. The CDR3 has 14 residues. The CDR3 nucleotides are TGTGCCAGCAGGACCCGACAGGGTGGGGACGAGCAGTACTTC. This sequence encodes CASRTRQGGDEQYF.

V gene TRBV7-2 combines with J gene TRBJ2-1; D unresolved. V lost 5 bases, J lost 2 bases, and 10 bases lay in between. Germline V gene data show CDR1 as SGHTA and CDR2 as FQGNSA. The CDR3 totals 14 residues. The CDR3 DNA reads as TGTGCCAGCAGCCGTTCTAGGACCTACAATGAGCAGTTCTTC. This sequence encodes CASSRSRTYNEQFF.

The chain has TRBV30 and TRBJ2-2; D may be TRBD1 (6 bases). This CDR3 comprises 18 residues. Per the germline V gene, CDR1 is GTSNPN and CDR2 is SVGIG (reference sequence). V lost 0 bases, J lost 3 bases, and 20 bases lay in between. The CDR3 DNA reads as TGTGCCTGGAGTGTAGAGGACAGTTCCATAAGGGACACCGGGGAGCTGTTTTTT. This translates into CAWSVEDSSIRDTGELFF. Supplemented by reference TRBV30 and TRBJ2-2, the full variable domain reads SQTIHQWPATLVQPVGSPLSLECTVEGTSNPNLYWYRQAAGRGLQLLFYSVGIGQISSEVPQNLSASRPQDRQFILSSKKLLLSDSGFYLCAWSVEDSSIRDTGELFFGEGSRLTVL.

This rearrangement joins TRBV10-2 to TRBJ2-3, with D possibly matching TRBD2 (5 bases). Deletions cut 2 bases from V and 0 bases from J, with 12 bases between. Germline values: CDR1 WSHSY, CDR2 SAAADI. The CDR3 covers 16 residues. The DNA of the CDR3 is TGCGCCAGCAGTGAGCGGGGTGTATACAGCACAGATACGCAGTATTTT. Amino acids: CASSERGVYSTDTQYF.

This clone was observed once. This sequence joins TRBV5-1 and TRBJ2-7; D unclear. The CDR3 consists of 20 residues. Germline V lookup: CDR1 SGHRS, CDR2 YFSETQ. The ends were cut back, 2 bases at V and 2 bases at J, with 29 bases in the middle. The CDR3 DNA is TGCGCCAGCAGCTTTATCCCTCGCCGGACCGTTTCCCGAACTACCTACGAGCAGTACTTC. Its protein product is CASSFIPRRTVSRTTYEQYF.

The rearrangement links TRBV7-9 to TRBJ2-7, with a possible D match to TRBD2 (5 bases). Germline CDR1 and CDR2: SEHNR and FQNEAQ (reference sequence). The V end was cut by 3 bases, the J end by 1 base, with 7 bases between. The CDR3 is 13 amino acids. DNA for the CDR3: TGTGCCAGCAGCTTCGGGGATTCCTACGAGCAGTACTTC. It specifies CASSFGDSYEQYF.

The CDR3 DNA is TGCGCCAGCAGCCAGGGGATAAGCTACGAGCAGTACTTC. Its translation: CASSQGISYEQYF. The V and J genes are TRBV4-1 and TRBJ2-7; D is unclear. From germline, CDR1 is MGHRA and CDR2 YSYEKL. Between the trimmed V and J ends, which lost 3 bases and 3 bases, there was a span of 9 bases. The CDR3 length is 13 residues.